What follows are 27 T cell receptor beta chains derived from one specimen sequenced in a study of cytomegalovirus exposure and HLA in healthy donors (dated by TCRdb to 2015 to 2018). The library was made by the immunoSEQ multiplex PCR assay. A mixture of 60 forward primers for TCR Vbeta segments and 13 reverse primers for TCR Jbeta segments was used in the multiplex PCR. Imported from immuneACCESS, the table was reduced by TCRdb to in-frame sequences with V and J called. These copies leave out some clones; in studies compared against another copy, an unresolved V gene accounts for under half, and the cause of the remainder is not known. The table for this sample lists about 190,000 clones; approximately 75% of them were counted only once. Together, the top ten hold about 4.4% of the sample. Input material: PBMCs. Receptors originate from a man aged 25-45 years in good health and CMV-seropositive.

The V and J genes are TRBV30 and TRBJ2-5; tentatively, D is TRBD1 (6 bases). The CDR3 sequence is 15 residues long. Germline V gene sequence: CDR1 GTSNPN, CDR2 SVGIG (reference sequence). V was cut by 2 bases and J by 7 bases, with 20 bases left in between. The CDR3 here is CAWSTTGTSYGTQYF. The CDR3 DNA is TGTGCCTGGAGTACTACCGGGACATCGTACGGGACCCAGTACTTC.

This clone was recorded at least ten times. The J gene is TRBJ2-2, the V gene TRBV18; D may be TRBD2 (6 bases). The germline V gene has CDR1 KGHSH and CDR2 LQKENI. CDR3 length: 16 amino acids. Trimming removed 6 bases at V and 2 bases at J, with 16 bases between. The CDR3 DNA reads TGTGCCAGCTCGCGGAGCCCGGGACTCAACACCGGGGAGCTGTTTTTT. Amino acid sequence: CASSRSPGLNTGELFF.

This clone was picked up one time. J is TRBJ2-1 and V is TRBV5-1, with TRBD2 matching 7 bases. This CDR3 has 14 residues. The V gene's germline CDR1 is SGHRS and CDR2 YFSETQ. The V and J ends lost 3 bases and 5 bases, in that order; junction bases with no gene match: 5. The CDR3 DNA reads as TGCGCCAGCAGCTCGTACGGGGGGAACAATGAGCAGTTCTTC. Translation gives CASSSYGGNNEQFF.

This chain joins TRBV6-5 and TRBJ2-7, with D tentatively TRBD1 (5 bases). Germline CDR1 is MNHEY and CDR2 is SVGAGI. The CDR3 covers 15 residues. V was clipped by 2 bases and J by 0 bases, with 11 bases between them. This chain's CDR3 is CASSYPDSYSYEQYF. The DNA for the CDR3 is TGTGCCAGCAGTTACCCCGACAGCTACTCCTACGAGCAGTACTTC.

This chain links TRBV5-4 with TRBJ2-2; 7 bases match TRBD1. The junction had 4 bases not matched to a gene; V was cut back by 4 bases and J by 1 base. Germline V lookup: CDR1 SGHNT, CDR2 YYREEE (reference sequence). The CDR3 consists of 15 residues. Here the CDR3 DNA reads TGTGCCAGCAGCCTAGGGGGCCTGAACACCGGGGAGCTGTTTTTT. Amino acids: CASSLGGLNTGELFF.

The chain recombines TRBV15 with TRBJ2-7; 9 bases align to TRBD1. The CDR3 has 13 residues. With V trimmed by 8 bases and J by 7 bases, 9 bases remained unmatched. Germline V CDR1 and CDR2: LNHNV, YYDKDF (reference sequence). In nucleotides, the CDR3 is TGTGCCACCTCTTTACAGGGGGCGGAAGAGCAGTACTTC. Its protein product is CATSLQGAEEQYF.

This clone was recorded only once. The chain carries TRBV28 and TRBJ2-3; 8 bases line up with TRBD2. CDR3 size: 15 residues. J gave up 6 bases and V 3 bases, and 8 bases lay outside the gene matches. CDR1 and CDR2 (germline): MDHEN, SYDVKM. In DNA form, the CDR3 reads TGTGCCAGCAGTTTGGGCGGGAGGAGTACGGATACGCAGTATTTT. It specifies CASSLGGRSTDTQYF.

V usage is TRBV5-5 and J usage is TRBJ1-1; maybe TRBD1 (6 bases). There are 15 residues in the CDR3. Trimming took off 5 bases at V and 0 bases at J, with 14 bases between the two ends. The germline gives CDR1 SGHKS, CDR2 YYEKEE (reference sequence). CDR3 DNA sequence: TGTGCCAGCAGTTCACCAGGGGATGTGAACACTGAAGCTTTCTTT. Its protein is CASSSPGDVNTEAFF.

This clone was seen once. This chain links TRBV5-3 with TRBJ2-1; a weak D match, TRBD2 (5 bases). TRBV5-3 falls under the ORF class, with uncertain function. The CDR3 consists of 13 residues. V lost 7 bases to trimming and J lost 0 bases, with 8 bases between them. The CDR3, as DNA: TGTGCCAGACCCACTAGCTCCTACAATGAGCAGTTCTTC. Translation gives CARPTSSYNEQFF.

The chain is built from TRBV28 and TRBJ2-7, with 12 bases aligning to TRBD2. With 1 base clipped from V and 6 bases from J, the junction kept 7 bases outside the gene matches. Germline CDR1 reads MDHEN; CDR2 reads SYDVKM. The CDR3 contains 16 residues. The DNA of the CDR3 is TGTGCCAGCAGTTTATTGACTAGCGGGAGTCGGTCCGAGCAGTACTTC. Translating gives CASSLLTSGSRSEQYF.

The CDR3 here is CASSPGQGVGNTEAFF. The CDR3 DNA sequence: TGTGCCAGTAGTCCGGGACAGGGTGTAGGCAACACTGAAGCTTTCTTT. V and J are TRBV19 and TRBJ1-1, with 9 bases fitting TRBD1. Germline V CDR1 and CDR2: LNHDA, SQIVND (reference sequence). The J segment lost 2 bases and the V segment lost 5 bases, leaving 9 bases of the junction unmatched. This CDR3 is 16 amino acids long.

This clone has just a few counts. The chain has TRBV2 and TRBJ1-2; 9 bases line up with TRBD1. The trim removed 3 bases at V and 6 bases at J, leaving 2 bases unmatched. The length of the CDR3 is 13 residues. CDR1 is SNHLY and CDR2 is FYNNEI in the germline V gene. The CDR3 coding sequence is TGTGCCAGCAGTGAGTGGGACAGGGATGGCTACACCTTC. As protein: CASSEWDRDGYTF.

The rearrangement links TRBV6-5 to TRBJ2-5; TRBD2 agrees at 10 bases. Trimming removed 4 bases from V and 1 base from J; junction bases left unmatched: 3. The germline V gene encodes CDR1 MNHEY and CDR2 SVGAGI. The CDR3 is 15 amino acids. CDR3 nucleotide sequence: TGTGCCAGCAGTTCGGGACTAGCGATCCAAGAGACCCAGTACTTC. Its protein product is CASSSGLAIQETQYF.

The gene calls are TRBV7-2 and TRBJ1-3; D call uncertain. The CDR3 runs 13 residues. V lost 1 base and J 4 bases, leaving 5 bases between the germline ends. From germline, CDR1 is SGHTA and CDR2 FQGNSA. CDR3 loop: CASSLVAGNTIYF. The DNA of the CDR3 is TGTGCCAGCAGCTTAGTGGCAGGAAACACCATATATTTT.

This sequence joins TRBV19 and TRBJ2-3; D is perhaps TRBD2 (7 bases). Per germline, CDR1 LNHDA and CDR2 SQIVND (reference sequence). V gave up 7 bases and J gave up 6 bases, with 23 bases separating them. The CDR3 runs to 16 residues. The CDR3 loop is CASMGRGASGLDTQYF. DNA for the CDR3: TGTGCCAGTATGGGCCGGGGGGCTAGCGGATTGGATACGCAGTATTTT.

The CDR3: CASSFARGLRQPQHF. The CDR3 coding sequence is TGTGCCAGCAGTTTCGCCAGGGGGCTGCGCCAGCCCCAGCATTTT. The chain uses TRBV28 and TRBJ1-5; 8 nucleotides agree with TRBD1. J lost 7 bases, V lost 3 bases, and 8 bases had no gene match. The CDR3 sequence is 15 residues long. CDR1 is MDHEN, CDR2 SYDVKM, per germline.

CDR3 nucleotide sequence: TGTGCCAGCACCTCGGACAGGGCTTTCGCCGGGGAGCTGTTTTTT. Amino acid sequence: CASTSDRAFAGELFF. V usage is TRBV28 and J usage is TRBJ2-2; 8 bases are shared with TRBD1. The CDR3 has 15 residues. Germline-derived CDR1 and CDR2 are MDHEN and SYDVKM. V trimming: 7 bases; J trimming: 6 bases; junction bases outside the gene matches: 10.

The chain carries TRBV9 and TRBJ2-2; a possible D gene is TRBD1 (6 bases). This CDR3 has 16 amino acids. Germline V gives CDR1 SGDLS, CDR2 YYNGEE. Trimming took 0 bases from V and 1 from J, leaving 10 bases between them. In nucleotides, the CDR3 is TGTGCCAGCAGCGTAGACAGGGTCCGGAACACCGGGGAGCTGTTTTTT. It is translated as CASSVDRVRNTGELFF.

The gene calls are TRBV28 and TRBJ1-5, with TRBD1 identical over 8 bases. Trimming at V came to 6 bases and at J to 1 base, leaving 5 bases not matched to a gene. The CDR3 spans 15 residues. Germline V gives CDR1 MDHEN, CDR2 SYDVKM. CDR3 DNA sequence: TGTGCCAGCAGGAGACAGGGGCCCAGCAATCAGCCCCAGCATTTT. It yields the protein CASRRQGPSNQPQHF.

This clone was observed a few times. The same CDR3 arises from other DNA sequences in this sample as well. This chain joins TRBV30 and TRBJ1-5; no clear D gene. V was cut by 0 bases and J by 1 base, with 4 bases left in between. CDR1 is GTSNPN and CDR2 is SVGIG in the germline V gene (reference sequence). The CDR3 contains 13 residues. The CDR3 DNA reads TGTGCCTGGAGTGTCCAGAGCAATCAGCCCCAGCATTTT. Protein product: CAWSVQSNQPQHF.

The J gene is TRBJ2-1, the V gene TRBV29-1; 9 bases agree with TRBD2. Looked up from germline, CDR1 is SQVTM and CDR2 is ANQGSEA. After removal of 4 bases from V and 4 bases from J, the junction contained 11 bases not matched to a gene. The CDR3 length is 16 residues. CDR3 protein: CSVVKIGTSWYNEQFF. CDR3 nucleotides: TGCAGCGTTGTTAAGATAGGGACTAGCTGGTACAATGAGCAGTTCTTC.

CDR3 in DNA: TGTGCCAGCAGCTTCAGACCGGGGAATGAGCAGTTCTTC. It is translated as CASSFRPGNEQFF. The rearrangement joins TRBV7-3 to TRBJ2-1; D possibly corresponds to TRBD2 (5 bases). This CDR3 contains 13 residues. The germline gives CDR1 SGHTA, CDR2 FQGTGA. V gave up 3 bases and J gave up 7 bases, with 10 bases separating them.

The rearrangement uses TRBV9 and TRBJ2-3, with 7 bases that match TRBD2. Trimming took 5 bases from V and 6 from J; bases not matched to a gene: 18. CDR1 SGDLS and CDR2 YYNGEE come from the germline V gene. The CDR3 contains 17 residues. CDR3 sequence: CASSRLSGASGGDTQYF. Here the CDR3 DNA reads TGTGCCAGCAGTCGTTTATCCGGCGCTAGCGGAGGGGATACGCAGTATTTT.

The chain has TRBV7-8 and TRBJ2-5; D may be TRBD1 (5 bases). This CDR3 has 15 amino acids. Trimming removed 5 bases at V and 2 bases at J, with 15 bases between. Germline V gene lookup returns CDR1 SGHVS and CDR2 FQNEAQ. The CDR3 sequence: CASSAPRQIQETQYF. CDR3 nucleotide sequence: TGTGCCAGCAGCGCGCCAAGACAGATACAAGAGACCCAGTACTTC.

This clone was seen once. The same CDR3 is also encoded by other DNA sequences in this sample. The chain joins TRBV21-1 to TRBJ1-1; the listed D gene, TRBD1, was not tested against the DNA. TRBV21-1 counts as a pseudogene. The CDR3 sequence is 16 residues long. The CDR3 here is CASSKEVDTVNTEAFF. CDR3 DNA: TGTGCCAGCAGCAAAGAGGTCGACACGGTGAACACTGAAGCTTTCTTT.

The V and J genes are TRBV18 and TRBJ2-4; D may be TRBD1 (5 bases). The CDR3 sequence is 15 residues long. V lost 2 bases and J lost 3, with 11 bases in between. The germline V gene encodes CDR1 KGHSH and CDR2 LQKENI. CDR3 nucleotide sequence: TGTGCCAGCTCACCAACCAGGGTGGGCAAAAACATTCAGTACTTC. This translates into CASSPTRVGKNIQYF. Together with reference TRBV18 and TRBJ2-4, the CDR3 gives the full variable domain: NAGVMQNPRHLVRRRGQEARLRCSPMKGHSHVYWYRQLPEEGLKFMVYLQKENIIDESGMPKERFSAEFPKEGPSILRIQQVVRGDSAAYFCASSPTRVGKNIQYFGAGTRLSVL.

The CDR3 loop reads CASSARTSGSYTQYF. CDR3 in DNA: TGTGCCAGCAGCGCCCGGACTAGCGGGAGCTATACGCAGTATTTT. The chain employs TRBV11-3 and TRBJ2-3; TRBD2 aligns across 13 bases. V lost 5 bases, J lost 7 bases, and 6 bases stayed unmatched. The CDR3 consists of 15 residues. Per germline, CDR1 SGHNT and CDR2 YENEEA.